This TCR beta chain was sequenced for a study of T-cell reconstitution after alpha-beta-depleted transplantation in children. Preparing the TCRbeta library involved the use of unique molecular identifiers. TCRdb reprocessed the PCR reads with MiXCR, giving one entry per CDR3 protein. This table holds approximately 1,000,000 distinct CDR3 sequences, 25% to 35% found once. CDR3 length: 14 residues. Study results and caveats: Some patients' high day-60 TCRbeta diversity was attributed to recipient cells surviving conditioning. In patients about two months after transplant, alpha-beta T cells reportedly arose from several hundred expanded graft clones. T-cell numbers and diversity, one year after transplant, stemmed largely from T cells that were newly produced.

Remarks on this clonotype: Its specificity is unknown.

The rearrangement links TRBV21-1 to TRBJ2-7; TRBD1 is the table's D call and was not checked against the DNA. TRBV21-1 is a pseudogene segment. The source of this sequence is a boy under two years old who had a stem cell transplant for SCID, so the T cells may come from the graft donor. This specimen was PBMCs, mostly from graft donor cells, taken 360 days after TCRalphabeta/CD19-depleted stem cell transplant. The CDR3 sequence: CASRHGVGTYEQYF. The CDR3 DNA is TGTGCCAGCAGGCATGGGGTCGGGACCTACGAGCAGTACTTC.